Below, 25 T cell receptor beta chains from the same sample are listed, as sequenced in a study of blood T cell repertoires in COVID-19. Sequencing used immunoSEQ multiplex PCR; TCRdb keeps in-frame clones, though not all of them. The table has 110,000 to 150,000 clones, around 80% seen once. The sequenced sample was peripheral blood. The receptors stem from a man aged 55 to 70 with acute or convalescent COVID-19.

The rearrangement links TRBV20-1 to TRBJ1-5; D is possibly TRBD1 (6 bases). Germline CDR1 DFQATT, CDR2 SNEGSKA (reference sequence). V lost 6 bases and J 8 bases, leaving 11 bases between the germline ends. CDR3 length equals 11 residues. CDR3 bases: TGCAGTGCAGGGGGGGTGGAGCCCCAGCATTTT. It yields the protein CSAGGVEPQHF.

The V gene is TRBV9, the J gene TRBJ2-3; TRBD1 agrees at 7 bases. Trimming took 4 bases from V and 0 from J; bases not matched to a gene: 8. Germline values: CDR1 SGDLS, CDR2 YYNGEE. The CDR3 runs to 16 residues. The CDR3 loop is CASSWGQQSSTDTQYF. The CDR3 coding sequence is TGTGCCAGCAGCTGGGGACAGCAGTCTAGCACAGATACGCAGTATTTT.

The genes are TRBV18 and TRBJ2-7; 10 bases agree with TRBD2. The ends lost 3 bases at V and 3 bases at J; junction bases unmatched: 11. Germline V lookup: CDR1 KGHSH, CDR2 LQKENI. CDR3 size: 17 residues. The CDR3 sequence is CASSPLQLAGGFYEQYF. As DNA, the CDR3 is TGTGCCAGCTCACCCCTCCAGTTAGCGGGAGGATTCTACGAGCAGTACTTC.

V is TRBV7-2 and J is TRBJ2-5; TRBD2 matches 8 bases. Germline V gene data show CDR1 as SGHTA and CDR2 as FQGNSA. Trimming removed 4 bases from V and 2 bases from J; junction bases left unmatched: 6. The CDR3 has 15 amino acids. The DNA for the CDR3 is TGTGCCAGCAGCTATCAAGTAGCGGGACAAGAGACCCAGTACTTC. Protein product: CASSYQVAGQETQYF.

The chain recombines TRBV30 with TRBJ2-2; 10 nucleotides align to TRBD2. In germline, CDR1 is GTSNPN, CDR2 SVGIG (reference sequence). This CDR3 has 15 residues. Unmatched junction bases numbered 2, after V lost 4 bases and J lost 0 bases. CDR3 sequence (DNA): TGTGCCTGGAATCTAGCGGGAGCGAACACCGGGGAGCTGTTTTTT. It yields the protein CAWNLAGANTGELFF.

The rearrangement joins TRBV6-6 to TRBJ1-1, with 12 bases lining up with TRBD1. The CDR3 consists of 15 residues. Germline-derived CDR1 and CDR2 are MNHNY and SVGAGI (reference sequence). The trim removed 6 bases at V and 6 bases at J, leaving 8 bases unmatched. The CDR3: CASRLRDRGLSEAFF. In DNA form, the CDR3 reads TGTGCCAGCAGGCTCCGGGACAGGGGGCTCTCTGAAGCTTTCTTT.

The CDR3 DNA reads TGTGCCATCAGTGGGGGGGAGGATGGCTACACCTTC. Its translation: CAISGGEDGYTF. This chain joins TRBV10-3 and TRBJ1-2; tentatively, D is TRBD1 (5 bases). Deletions cut 4 bases from V and 6 bases from J, with 9 bases between. Germline V gene lookup returns CDR1 ENHRY and CDR2 SYGVKD. This CDR3 has 12 residues.

V and J are TRBV28 and TRBJ1-4; TRBD1 matches at 11 bases. This CDR3 region has 20 residues. The V segment lost 3 bases and the J segment 7 bases; nucleotides outside the gene matches: 19. Germline CDR1 MDHEN, CDR2 SYDVKM. The CDR3 sequence: CASSFDPGTGGLGSTEKLFF. CDR3 DNA sequence: TGTGCCAGCAGTTTCGATCCTGGGACAGGGGGATTAGGGAGTACTGAAAAACTGTTTTTT.

CDR3 coding DNA: TGTGCCAGCAGCCTTCCGGGGGGGGACGCTGCTGCTGAAGCTTTCTTT. It translates to CASSLPGGDAAAEAFF. The chain is built from TRBV2 and TRBJ1-1, with TRBD1 as a possible D gene (5 bases). Germline CDR1 SNHLY, CDR2 FYNNEI. V lost 6 bases and J 6 bases, leaving 23 bases between the germline ends. The CDR3 sequence is 16 residues long.

The rearrangement uses TRBV19 and TRBJ1-1, with 9 bases identical to TRBD1. Germline loops: CDR1 LNHDA, CDR2 SQIVND (reference sequence). The CDR3 runs 16 residues. V was pared by 5 bases and J by 3 bases, with 10 bases of the junction left unmatched. In nucleotides, the CDR3 is TGTGCCAGTAGTGGTAGACCGGGACAGGGCGACACTGAAGCTTTCTTT. Translating gives CASSGRPGQGDTEAFF.

The chain has TRBV18 and TRBJ1-4, with a weak D call TRBD1 (5 bases). The CDR3 runs to 13 residues. Germline assignment: CDR1 KGHSH and CDR2 LQKENI. V was trimmed by 5 bases and J by 5 bases, leaving 9 bases between them. CDR3 nucleotide sequence: TGTGCCAGCTCAGCAGGGCTAAATGAAAAACTGTTTTTT. Amino acid sequence: CASSAGLNEKLFF.

This clone was detected only once. The genes are TRBV5-1 and TRBJ2-2; a weak D match, TRBD2 (5 bases). CDR1 is SGHRS, CDR2 YFSETQ, per germline. The CDR3 has 15 amino acids. Trimming took off 0 bases at V and 4 bases at J, with 10 bases between the two ends. This chain's CDR3 is CASSLGGRGTGELFF. DNA for the CDR3: TGCGCCAGCAGCTTGGGAGGACGGGGCACCGGGGAGCTGTTTTTT.

This sequence joins TRBV10-1 and TRBJ2-7; 7 bases map to TRBD2. Germline V gene data show CDR1 as WNHNN and CDR2 as SYGVQD (reference sequence). V shed 11 bases, J shed 0 bases, and the junction held 7 bases outside the gene matches. This CDR3 contains 13 residues. CDR3 nucleotide sequence: TGCGCCGGTCTAGCGGAGAGCTCCTACGAGCAGTACTTC. It translates to CAGLAESSYEQYF.

The J gene is TRBJ2-4, the V gene TRBV18; 7 nucleotides match TRBD2. With V trimmed by 6 bases and J by 3 bases, 8 bases remained unmatched. The V gene's germline CDR1 is KGHSH and CDR2 LQKENI. CDR3 length: 15 amino acids. CDR3 nucleotide sequence: TGTGCCAGCTCTCGGGAGGCTAGCGGCAAAAACATTCAGTACTTC. Its translation: CASSREASGKNIQYF.

CDR3 residues: CASSSQGATGEQYF. The CDR3, as DNA: TGCGCCAGCAGCTCCCAGGGGGCTACGGGGGAGCAGTACTTC. The V and J genes are TRBV5-1 and TRBJ2-7; 8 bases map to TRBD1. Trimming cost V 3 bases and J 7 bases; bases outside gene matches: 9. CDR1 is SGHRS and CDR2 is YFSETQ in the germline V gene. The CDR3 totals 14 residues.

The gene calls are TRBV7-2 and TRBJ2-1, with 8 bases lining up with TRBD2. The CDR3 is 18 amino acids. Germline values: CDR1 SGHTA, CDR2 FQGNSA. The trim removed 0 bases at V and 8 bases at J, leaving 15 bases unmatched. The CDR3 sequence is CASSLAAGRAGVSDEQFF. CDR3 in DNA: TGTGCCAGCAGCTTAGCCGCGGGGAGAGCGGGAGTCTCTGATGAGCAGTTCTTC.

The V and J genes are TRBV21-1 and TRBJ1-3. TRBV21-1 is listed as a pseudogene. The CDR3 has 15 amino acids. CDR3 sequence (DNA): TGTGCCAGCAGCTCCTGTGGGGGAGGAGTAGGCACCATATATTTT. Translating it yields CASSSCGGGVGTIYF.

The rearrangement joins TRBV12-3 or TRBV12-4 to TRBJ1-4; D may be TRBD1 (5 bases). The CDR3 has 13 residues. Trimming removed 3 bases at V and 5 bases at J, with 7 bases between. For the CDR3, the DNA is TGTGCCAGCAGTTTTCGGGGGAATGAAAAACTGTTTTTT. It is translated as CASSFRGNEKLFF.

This clone appeared once. V gene TRBV6-1 combines with J gene TRBJ1-1; a weak D match, TRBD1 (5 bases). The CDR3 sequence is 14 residues long. With 1 base removed from V and 4 bases from J, the gap between germline ends came to 10 bases. Germline V gives CDR1 MNHNS, CDR2 SASEGT. CDR3 loop: CASSEEGRVTEAFF. The CDR3 DNA follows: TGTGCCAGCAGTGAAGAGGGGAGGGTCACTGAAGCTTTCTTT.

V gene TRBV6-2 or TRBV6-3 combines with J gene TRBJ2-3; unclear D gene. Germline assignment: CDR1 MNHEY and CDR2 SVGEGT. Deletions cut 3 bases from V and 3 bases from J, with 13 bases between. The CDR3 covers 15 residues. Here the CDR3 DNA reads TGTGCCAGCAGTTATGAGGAGAGAGTTACAGATACGCAGTATTTT. It translates to CASSYEERVTDTQYF.

This clone was counted a few times. This rearrangement joins TRBV28 to TRBJ1-1; 9 bases line up with TRBD1. V lost 6 bases to trimming and J lost 7 bases; unmatched junction nucleotides: 9. CDR3 length equals 14 residues. Germline CDR1 and CDR2: MDHEN and SYDVKM. The CDR3 is CASRSRGTGIEAFF. The CDR3 DNA sequence: TGTGCCAGCAGGTCCCGCGGGACAGGGATTGAAGCTTTCTTT.

The rearrangement uses TRBV7-9 and TRBJ2-2; 10 bases are shared with TRBD1. There are 16 residues in the CDR3. The germline V gene has CDR1 SEHNR and CDR2 FQNEAQ (reference sequence). V was clipped by 5 bases and J by 5 bases; unmatched bases: 8. The DNA for the CDR3 is TGTGCCAGCAGCACGCGACAGGGGGCGGGTACCGGGGAGCTGTTTTTT. Translated, it gives CASSTRQGAGTGELFF.

This chain uses TRBV30 with TRBJ1-4; no firm D call. Trimming took off 7 bases at V and 7 bases at J, with 13 bases between the two ends. From germline, CDR1 is GTSNPN and CDR2 SVGIG (reference sequence). This CDR3 comprises 12 residues. The DNA for the CDR3 is TGTGCCTACCTGAGCGGTGCTGAAAAACTGTTTTTT. It codes for CAYLSGAEKLFF.

This clone was counted once. This chain joins TRBV6-5 and TRBJ2-7; TRBD2 might be the D (5 bases). Germline V gene data show CDR1 as MNHEY and CDR2 as SVGAGI. The length of the CDR3 is 12 residues. Deletions cut 5 bases from V and 0 bases from J, with 5 bases between. The CDR3 coding sequence is TGTGCCAGCAGTCGGGACTCCTACGAGCAGTACTTC. This sequence encodes CASSRDSYEQYF.

This rearrangement joins TRBV3-1 (or the pseudogene TRBV3-2) to TRBJ1-2; TRBD1 is a possible D gene (5 bases). This CDR3 comprises 15 residues. Trimming left V 1 base short and J 8 bases short, with 17 bases between. Germline V gives CDR1 LGHDT, CDR2 YNNKEL (reference sequence). CDR3 residues: CASSQGGVGIEGYTF. The CDR3 bases are TGTGCCAGCAGCCAAGGGGGGGTAGGAATTGAGGGCTACACCTTC.